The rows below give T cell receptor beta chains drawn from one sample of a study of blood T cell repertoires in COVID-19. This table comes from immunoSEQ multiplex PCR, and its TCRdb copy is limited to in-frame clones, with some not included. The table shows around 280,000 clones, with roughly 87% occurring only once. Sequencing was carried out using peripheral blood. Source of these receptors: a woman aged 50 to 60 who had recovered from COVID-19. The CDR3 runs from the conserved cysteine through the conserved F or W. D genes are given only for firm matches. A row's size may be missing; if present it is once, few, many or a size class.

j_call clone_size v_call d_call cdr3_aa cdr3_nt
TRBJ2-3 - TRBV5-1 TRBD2 CASSLALAGVDTQYF TGCGCCAGCAGCTTGGCCCTAGCGGGCGTTGATACGCAGTATTTT
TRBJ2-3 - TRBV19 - CASSALQTGTDTQYF TGTGCCAGTAGCGCCTTACAGACCGGCACAGATACGCAGTATTTT
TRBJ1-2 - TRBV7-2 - CASSFDSLRGYTF TGTGCCAGCAGCTTCGACAGTCTAAGAGGCTACACCTTC
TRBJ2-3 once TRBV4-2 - CASSRNLRTDTQYF TGTGCCAGCAGCCGAAACCTCCGGACAGATACGCAGTATTTT
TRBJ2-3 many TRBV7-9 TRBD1 CASSPNPGTGFDTDTQYF TGTGCCAGCAGCCCCAATCCCGGGACAGGGTTTGACACAGATACGCAGTATTTT
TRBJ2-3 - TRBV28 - CASSRRADTQYF TGTGCCAGCAGCAGGCGGGCAGATACGCAGTATTTT
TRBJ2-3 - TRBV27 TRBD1 CASSFSQGAGTQYF TGTGCCAGCAGTTTTTCCCAGGGGGCCGGTACGCAGTATTTT
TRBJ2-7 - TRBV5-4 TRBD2 CASSPRGGISEQYF TGTGCCAGCAGCCCCCGGGGGGGGATAAGCGAGCAGTACTTC
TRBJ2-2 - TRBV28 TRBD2 CASNKGLAVLGGELFF TGTGCCAGCAACAAGGGACTAGCGGTCCTAGGCGGGGAGCTGTTTTTT
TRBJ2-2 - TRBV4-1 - CASSQVGVGELFF TGCGCCAGCAGCCAAGTGGGAGTCGGGGAGCTGTTTTTT
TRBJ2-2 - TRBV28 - CASRSGTPNTGELFF TGTGCCAGCAGGTCCGGGACACCGAACACCGGGGAGCTGTTTTTT
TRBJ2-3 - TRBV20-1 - CSASWGADTPPDTQYF TGCAGTGCTAGTTGGGGCGCGGACACTCCCCCAGATACGCAGTATTTT
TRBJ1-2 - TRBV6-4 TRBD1 CASSIDRGGGYTF TGTGCCAGCAGTATCGACAGGGGTGGTGGCTACACCTTC
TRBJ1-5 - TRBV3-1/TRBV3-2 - CASSQGGTGRQPQHF TGTGCCAGCAGCCAAGGGGGTACAGGGCGGCAGCCCCAGCATTTT
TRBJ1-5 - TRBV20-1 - CSASRGNQPQHF TGCAGTGCTAGTCGGGGAAATCAGCCCCAGCATTTT
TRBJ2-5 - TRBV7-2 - CASSLHPGGETQYF TGTGCCAGCAGCTTACACCCTGGGGGGGAGACCCAGTACTTC
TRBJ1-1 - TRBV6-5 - CASTPGQIKAFF TGTGCCAGCACCCCCGGACAGATCAAAGCTTTCTTT
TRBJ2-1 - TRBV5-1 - CASSADSSYNEQFF TGCGCCAGCAGCGCGGACTCCTCCTACAATGAGCAGTTCTTC
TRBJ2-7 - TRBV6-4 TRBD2 CASSVGLAGFYEQYF TGTGCCAGCAGTGTGGGACTAGCGGGATTCTACGAGCAGTACTTC
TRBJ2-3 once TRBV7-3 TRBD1 CASSLRPQGTGVPDTQYF TGTGCCAGCAGCTTAAGGCCCCAAGGGACAGGGGTCCCAGATACGCAGTATTTT
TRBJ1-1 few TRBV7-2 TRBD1 CASSRQGLEAFF TGTGCCAGCAGCCGACAGGGACTTGAAGCTTTCTTT
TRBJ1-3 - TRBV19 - CARGRFSGNTIYF TGTGCCAGGGGGCGGTTCTCTGGAAACACCATATATTTT
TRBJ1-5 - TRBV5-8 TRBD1 CASSFTGQPNQPQHF TGTGCCAGCAGCTTCACGGGACAGCCCAATCAGCCCCAGCATTTT
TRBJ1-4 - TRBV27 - CASSATNEKLFF TGTGCCAGCTCTGCAACTAATGAAAAACTGTTTTTT
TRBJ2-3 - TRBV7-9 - CASSLAEVGTQYF TGTGCCAGCAGCTTAGCGGAGGTTGGTACGCAGTATTTT
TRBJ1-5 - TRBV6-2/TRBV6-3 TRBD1 CASSYSLTGGLVRNQPQHF TGTGCCAGCAGTTACTCGCTGACAGGGGGCCTCGTTAGGAATCAGCCCCAGCATTTT
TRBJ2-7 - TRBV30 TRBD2 CAWSLLGGREQYF TGTGCCTGGAGTCTCCTGGGAGGGAGAGAGCAGTACTTC
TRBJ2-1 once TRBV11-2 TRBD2 CASSLGLGRATEQFF TGTGCCAGCAGCTTGGGTTTAGGGAGGGCCACTGAGCAGTTCTTC
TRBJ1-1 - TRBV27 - CASSLLEANTEAFF TGTGCCAGCAGTTTATTGGAGGCGAACACTGAAGCTTTCTTT
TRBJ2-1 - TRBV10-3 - CAIRQDPINEQFF TGTGCCATCAGACAGGATCCTATCAATGAGCAGTTCTTC
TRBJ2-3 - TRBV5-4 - CASSLAGLRSTDTQYF TGTGCCAGCAGCTTGGCCGGTTTGCGCAGCACAGATACGCAGTATTTT
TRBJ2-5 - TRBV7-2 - CASSLGRLVQETQYF TGTGCCAGCAGCTTAGGACGTCTAGTCCAAGAGACCCAGTACTTC
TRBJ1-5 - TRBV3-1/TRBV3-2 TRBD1 CASSQGDRKVRNQPQHF TGTGCCAGCAGCCAAGGGGACAGGAAGGTTCGGAATCAGCCCCAGCATTTT
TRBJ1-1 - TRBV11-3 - CASSLDQNTEAFF TGTGCCAGCAGCTTAGATCAGAACACTGAAGCTTTCTTT
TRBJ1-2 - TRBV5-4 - CASSLGVFQSPSYGYTF TGTGCCAGCAGCTTGGGGGTGTTCCAATCCCCTAGCTATGGCTACACCTTC
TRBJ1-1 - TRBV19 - CASSIQGVDTEAFF TGTGCCAGTAGTATACAGGGCGTTGACACTGAAGCTTTCTTT
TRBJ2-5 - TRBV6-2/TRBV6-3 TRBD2 CASSYSSSGIGETQYF TGTGCCAGCAGTTACTCGAGCAGCGGGATAGGAGAGACCCAGTACTTC
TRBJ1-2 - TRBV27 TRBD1 CASSKGADYGYTF TGTGCCAGCAGTAAGGGGGCAGACTATGGCTACACCTTC